This section outlines one TCR beta chain sequence together with its context. Its antigen is unidentified. This entry is derived from a study of Ad26.COV2.S vaccination and SARS-CoV-2 variants. Overall study context: The study gave Ad26.COV2.S intramuscularly, once or twice 56 days apart.

The repertoire was sequenced with immunoSEQ multiplex PCR; TCRdb's copy has only in-frame clones and lacks some. The repertoire includes 350,000 to 450,000 clones, 80% to 95% of them detected once, and roughly 1.7% sits in the top ten. General study results and limits: The study found similar non-spike TCR breadth in vaccine and placebo recipients. Spike-specific TCR breadth ran higher among vaccine recipients than placebo recipients.

The CDR3 runs 17 residues. Germline V gene lookup returns CDR1 SNHLY and CDR2 FYNNEI. Trimming at V came to 1 base and at J to 2 bases, leaving 3 bases not matched to a gene. Treatment described: around 19 received Ad26.COV2.S at low or high dose, single or two shots; 5 received placebo; per-sample allocation not given. Specimen acquisition occurred on day 63 following the initial vaccine or placebo injection. Built on an Ad26 vector, the vaccine expressed Wuhan-strain SARS-CoV-2 spike. The V and J genes are TRBV2 and TRBJ2-3; 13 nucleotides match TRBD2. The origin of this receptor is a person between 18 and 65 years old who received the Ad26.COV2.S COVID-19 vaccine or a placebo. The specimen was peripheral blood, collected in a trial of Ad26.COV2.S vaccine versus placebo. DNA of the CDR3: TGTGCCAGCAGTGAAGGGACTAGCGGGGGAAACACAGATACGCAGTATTTT. This sequence encodes CASSEGTSGGNTDTQYF.